The clone carrying this T cell receptor beta chain was counted a single time. V lost 4 bases and J lost 13; bases outside the gene matches: 10. Germline CDR1 and CDR2: LGHDT and YNNKEL (reference sequence). This CDR3 region has 15 residues. Sequenced by immunoSEQ multiplex PCR; TCRdb stores in-frame clones only, minus some. Of a few hundred thousand clones in the sample, roughly 88% were seen once. Each participant's cohort was designated according to participant-reported clinical history. Before being deemed recovered, Cohort 3 donors had two negative PCRs, clearance, or symptom resolution. This sample was included in a study of blood T cell repertoires in COVID-19. As for the study in general: Samples taken during acute and convalescent COVID-19 were collected in the United States, Italy and Spain.

The chain recombines TRBV3-1 (or the pseudogene TRBV3-2) with TRBJ1-6; 10 bases map to TRBD1. Sequenced input: PBMCs or T cells enriched from blood (not recorded which). This receptor was obtained from a man between 18 and 29 years old who had recovered from COVID-19. The CDR3 DNA reads TGTGCCAGCAGCCCCCGGACAGGGGGATCTTTGCCCCTCCACTTT. It codes for CASSPRTGGSLPLHF.